This TCR beta chain was captured in a study of shared clonotypes between healthy human individuals (dated by TCRdb to 2020 to 2021). For context, the study as a whole: The cohort included three men and a couple of women between 18 and 49 years of age. For each donor, CD4 naive and CD4 memory were each given three plates, CD8 naive was given two plates, and CD8 memory was given one plate. Between about 0.8 and 8.9 billion PBMCs per donor were obtained by leukapheresis. The study deeply sequenced blood TCR repertoires of about five healthy adults to estimate repertoire size and the extent of clonotype sharing between individuals. To increase sequencing depth and limit assay-specific biases, different laboratories used diverse techniques to prepare libraries and sequence TCR repertoires. Overall results and qualifications from the work: Because the study included only a small number of donors, the genetic and exposure-history diversity represented was limited. Clonotypes shared by all four sorted-subset donors showed higher generation probabilities than non-shared clonotypes. Sharing across several donors was observed for about 5% of naive CD4, about 4% of naive CD8, roughly 2.3% of memory CD4, and around 0.42% of memory CD8 clonotypes. Based on pairwise subsampling, the degree of clonotype sharing among donors was expected to be affected by sequencing depth. Larger estimated clonotype richness was generally found for naive subsets than for memory subsets. Even with the large sequencing depth, rarefaction of the sorted-subset datasets indicated that sequencing was incomplete. Only blood was sampled, and tissue TCR repertoires likely differ from those in blood.

Using the deep immunoSEQ assay, TCR CDR3 regions were amplified from genomic DNA by multiplex PCR. Genomic DNA extracted from each cell subset was distributed evenly over all wells of several immunoSEQ 96-well plates, and each plate served as one replicate. Each replicate PCR for sorted subsets received around 200 ng genomic DNA, equal to roughly 30,000 T cell genomes. Purified libraries were measured with a Qubit 3.0 fluorometer, size-checked on a Bioanalyzer 2100, and measured again with the KAPA Library Quantification kit. Each immunoSEQ 96-well plate was sequenced on its own single-read 150-cycle Illumina NextSeq 550 flow cell. In the original analysis: Because only junctional sequences without quality scores were contained in the immunoSEQ output, filtering matching that applied to full-length reads could not be performed. Sequences were annotated with PyIR, a Python wrapper for IgBLAST v1.9, and V/J genes and CDR3 were assigned using IMGT germline references. Reads with weak V/J assignments (E-value above 1e-6), missing CDR3, stop codons, out-of-frame junctions, or ambiguous translated residues were removed. V3J clonotypes were defined by identical inferred V gene, J gene, and CDR3 amino acid sequence. Percentage overlap between repertoires was calculated by dividing the number of shared unique clonotypes by the size of the smaller repertoire. Three approaches were used to assess repertoire richness: RTK rarefaction, the Chao1 estimator, and Recon v2.1 estimates of unobserved clonotypes. OLGA was used to compute generation probabilities for all TCRbeta clonotypes that the gDNA method yielded from a few donors. Sourced from immuneACCESS, this table was stored by TCRdb with only in-frame sequences that have V and J called. A share of the clones is absent; for the studies checked, an unresolved V gene accounts for under half, and the remainder has no known explanation. D and trimming come from the DNA, and the V and J calls and clone size come from that table. The sample table contains roughly 2.5 million clones; only one count was recorded for over 85% of them. Together, the top ten hold more than 0.12% of the sample.

Remarks on this clone: There is no known antigen for this receptor. Per-base quality was not reported, and no clone a single base away is much larger than it.

The donors were healthy, HIV-negative adults who had no recently reported acute infections or vaccinations. Every donor was a Caucasian adult residing in Nashville, Tennessee, USA. CD4+ T cells were enriched by magnetic negative selection; naive cells were then positively selected on CD45RA, and the negative fraction formed the memory subset. Blood was collected by leukapheresis, and PBMCs were isolated by Ficoll-Histopaque density gradient centrifugation and then cryopreserved in liquid nitrogen vapor phase. Analytical flow cytometry was used to check the purity and quantity of each magnetically sorted T cell population. Each sorted fraction had its genomic DNA isolated and then quantified by UV absorbance on a Nanodrop 2000c. CDR1 and CDR2 are drawn from the germline V gene (reference sequence): MNHNY, SVGAGI. Trimming removed 5 bases from V and 6 bases from J, leaving 11 bases between the germline ends. The CDR3, cysteine through phenylalanine, is 13 amino acids long. The DNA shown is the 39-base CDR3, in frame from base 1.

The sample comprised naive CD4+ T cells sorted from blood. In light of the paper, this sample's cell subset or site label describes: CD45RA+ positively selected. The clonotype was recovered from a man between 18 and 35 years old in good health. Recombination joined TRBV6-6 with TRBJ2-1; TRBD1 is a weak D gene call, 6 bases matching. The CDR3 here reads CASSQQGSNEQFF. The nucleotide sequence reads TGTGCCAGCAGTCAACAGGGAAGCAATGAGCAGTTCTTC.